What follows are 4 T cell receptor beta chains derived from one specimen sequenced in a study of graft-versus-host responses after intestinal transplantation. TCRdb's table, derived via immunoSEQ multiplex PCR, lists solely in-frame clones and lacks some. The sample yields about 70,000 clones, 90% to 95% seen once. These receptors have no known antigen. The starting material was unstimulated CD8+ T cells sorted from spleen or lymph node cells, obtained before intestinal transplant. These receptors all come from a human donor who received an intestinal transplant.

V usage is TRBV5-6 and J usage is TRBJ1-2; D remains unclear. V gave up 6 bases and J gave up 3 bases, with 15 bases separating them. CDR3 size: 14 residues. In germline, CDR1 is SGHDT, CDR2 YYEEEE. CDR3 in DNA: TGTGCCAGCATAGGCAAGAAGGTTTACTATGGCTACACCTTC. Translated, it gives CASIGKKVYYGYTF. Filled out from reference TRBV5-6 and TRBJ1-2, the complete variable domain reads DAGVTQSPTHLIKTRGQQVTLRCSPKSGHDTVSWYQQALGQGPQFIFQYYEEEERQRGNFPDRFSGHQFPNYSSELNVNALLLGDSALYLCASIGKKVYYGYTFGSGTRLTVV.

V is TRBV14 and J is TRBJ2-7; 7 bases align to TRBD1. V lost 6 bases and J lost 2; bases outside the gene matches: 10. The CDR3 consists of 15 residues. The germline gives CDR1 SGHDN, CDR2 FVKESK. The CDR3 bases are TGTGCCAGCAGTCCTACCCGGGACAGCCCCTACGAGCAGTACTTC. Its protein product is CASSPTRDSPYEQYF.

A word on this clone: One junction end does not reproduce the germline sequence, and a read error may be involved. V and J are TRBV10-3 and TRBJ2-7; 15 nucleotides align to TRBD2. Germline CDR1 reads ENHRY; CDR2 reads SYGVKD. The CDR3 is 15 residues long. For the CDR3, the DNA is TGTGCCATCAGTGAGCGACAGGATTGGACTAGCGGGAGGGCCTTC. It is translated as CAISERQDWTSGRAF.

The chain uses TRBV2 and TRBJ1-6, with a tentative D call TRBD1 (6 bases). Germline V gene data show CDR1 as SNHLY and CDR2 as FYNNEI. CDR3 length equals 15 residues. Trimming took 6 bases from V and 7 from J, leaving 16 bases between them. DNA of the CDR3: TGTGCCAGCAGCCTAGGGACACCCGTCAATTCACCCCTCCACTTT. Translating it yields CASSLGTPVNSPLHF.